The 11 T cell receptor beta chains in this list originate from one sample, sequenced in a study of blood T cell repertoires in COVID-19. The method was immunoSEQ multiplex PCR; TCRdb's version includes in-frame clones alone and lacks a portion of them. This repertoire shows some 68,000 clones, around 90% found once; its top ten account for roughly 0.47%. Input material: peripheral blood. These receptors all come from a man aged 50 to 60 with COVID-19, enrolled during active disease.

J is TRBJ1-6 and V is TRBV25-1; D is possibly TRBD1 (5 bases). This CDR3 region has 12 residues. Looked up from germline, CDR1 is MGHDK and CDR2 is SYGVNS. The V end was cut by 3 bases, the J end by 14 bases, with 11 bases between. The CDR3 DNA is TGTGCCAGCAGTGATGGGCCGGGGGCCCTCCACTTT. It translates to CASSDGPGALHF. The full variable domain, its missing parts supplied by reference TRBV25-1 and TRBJ1-6, is EADIYQTPRYLVIGTGKKITLECSQTMGHDKMYWYQQDPGMELHLIHYSYGVNSTEKGDLSSESTVSRIRTEHFPLTLESARPSHTSQYLCASSDGPGALHFGNGTRLTVT.

This clone appeared a single time. This chain connects TRBV29-1 to TRBJ2-3; TRBD2 aligns across 12 bases. V gave up 4 bases and J gave up 7 bases; unmatched junction bases: 3. The germline CDR1 and CDR2 sequences are SQVTM and ANQGSEA. CDR3 length: 13 residues. For the CDR3, the DNA is TGCAGCGTTGGGGGGACTAGCGGGTATACGCAGTATTTT. Translation: CSVGGTSGYTQYF.

This chain joins TRBV19 and TRBJ1-5; D possibly corresponds to TRBD1 (6 bases). Germline loops: CDR1 LNHDA, CDR2 SQIVND (reference sequence). CDR3 length: 16 amino acids. V shed 3 bases and J shed 0 bases, with 12 bases lying between them. Written as DNA, the CDR3 is TGTGCCAGTAGTATGGGACAAGAATATAGCAATCAGCCCCAGCATTTT. Amino acid sequence: CASSMGQEYSNQPQHF.

This clone has only one observation. The chain carries TRBV6-1 and TRBJ1-6; the D gene is possibly TRBD1 (5 bases). With 0 bases removed from V and 9 bases from J, the gap between germline ends came to 18 bases. Germline CDR1 is MNHNS and CDR2 is SASEGT. There are 17 residues in the CDR3. CDR3 loop: CASSEARGSGLGSPLHF. As DNA, the CDR3 is TGTGCCAGCAGTGAAGCGCGGGGCAGCGGGTTGGGTTCACCCCTCCACTTT.

V gene TRBV29-1 combines with J gene TRBJ2-1; 12 bases agree with TRBD2. The trim removed 3 bases at V and 7 bases at J, leaving 13 bases unmatched. Germline V gene lookup returns CDR1 SQVTM and CDR2 ANQGSEA. This CDR3 is 17 amino acids long. CDR3 DNA: TGCAGCGTTGATGGACTAGCGGGAACCTCTACGAAGAATGAGCAGTTCTTC. It encodes CSVDGLAGTSTKNEQFF.

The chain combines TRBV19 with TRBJ1-5; possibly TRBD1 for D (6 bases). CDR1 LNHDA and CDR2 SQIVND come from the germline V gene (reference sequence). V was clipped by 5 bases and J by 6 bases, with 17 bases between them. The CDR3 has 15 amino acids. CDR3 coding DNA: TGTGCCAGTAGTCCAACACAGGGAAGGTTTCAGCCCCAGCATTTT. Protein product: CASSPTQGRFQPQHF.

V gene TRBV29-1 combines with J gene TRBJ2-5, with TRBD1 identical over 8 bases. CDR1 is SQVTM and CDR2 is ANQGSEA in the germline V gene. This CDR3 has 12 amino acids. Trimming took 6 bases from V and 5 from J; bases not matched to a gene: 5. The CDR3 region is CSVRTGFETQYF. The CDR3 nucleotides are TGCAGCGTCAGGACAGGGTTCGAGACCCAGTACTTC.

This chain links TRBV23-1 with TRBJ2-1; 7 bases map to TRBD1. TRBV23-1 is an ORF for which the function is uncertain. J lost 0 bases, V lost 0 bases, and 2 bases had no gene match. The CDR3 totals 16 residues. The CDR3 DNA sequence: TGCGCCAGCAGTCAATCGACAGGGTCCTCCTACAATGAGCAGTTCTTC. Encoded protein: CASSQSTGSSYNEQFF.

The rearrangement uses TRBV2 and TRBJ2-2, with 11 bases aligning to TRBD1. In germline, CDR1 is SNHLY, CDR2 FYNNEI. CDR3 length: 15 amino acids. Unmatched junction bases numbered 6, after V lost 7 bases and J lost 5 bases. The chain's CDR3 is CASTVGTGGTGELFF. The CDR3, as DNA: TGTGCCAGCACAGTTGGGACAGGGGGGACCGGGGAGCTGTTTTTT.

This rearrangement joins TRBV5-1 to TRBJ2-1; 14 bases fit TRBD2. Losses at the gene ends were 4 bases for V and 8 bases for J; bases not matched to a gene: 11. Germline V lookup: CDR1 SGHRS, CDR2 YFSETQ. The CDR3 is 17 amino acids. The CDR3 spells CASSPGTSGSRFDEQFF. CDR3 nucleotides: TGCGCCAGCAGCCCCGGGACTAGCGGGAGTCGCTTCGATGAGCAGTTCTTC.

The genes are TRBV4-1 and TRBJ2-3; unclear D gene. This CDR3 has 16 amino acids. V lost 1 base and J 2 bases, leaving 13 bases between the germline ends. CDR1 is MGHRA, CDR2 YSYEKL, per germline. CDR3 amino acids: CASSQVNLVYTDTQYF. In nucleotides, the CDR3 is TGCGCCAGCAGCCAAGTTAATCTAGTTTACACAGATACGCAGTATTTT.